This record concerns one T cell receptor beta chain sequence. The entry originates in a study of shared clonotypes between healthy human individuals. Profiling relied on immunoSEQ multiplex PCR, and the TCRdb table lists in-frame clones only, not all of them. Among hundreds of thousands of clones listed, about 78% were seen once. This receptor was identified in a woman aged 30 to 39 in good health. Input material: memory CD4+ T cells sorted from blood. Regarding subset: CD45RA-negative fraction.

This CDR3 is CSCDPGVSYGYTF. CDR3 in DNA: TGCAGCTGCGACCCGGGGGTCAGCTATGGCTACACCTTC. The chain carries TRBV29-1 and TRBJ1-2; D may be TRBD1 (5 bases). The V end was cut by 8 bases, the J end by 4 bases, with 17 bases between. Germline V lookup: CDR1 SQVTM, CDR2 ANQGSEA. The CDR3 sequence is 13 residues long.